The T cell receptor (beta chain) under discussion was sequenced for a study of shared clonotypes between healthy human individuals. On this clone itself: What it binds is not known.

General study findings and limits: The naive CD4 repertoires of a handful of donors were compared, and approximately 5% of clonotypes were shared. Relative to memory subsets, naive subsets generally showed larger estimated richness. Inspection by rarefaction showed sorted-subset sequencing to be incomplete despite large depth.

Splitting of each subset's genomic DNA was done evenly across several immunoSEQ plates. Data came from immunoSEQ multiplex PCR; TCRdb stores just in-frame clones and leaves some out. The sample holds 2 million to 2.5 million clones, 85% to 95% seen once. The V and J ends lost 3 bases and 3 bases respectively, with 9 bases between them. The CDR3 loop spans 14 amino acids. Looked up from germline, CDR1 is SGDLS and CDR2 is YYNGEE. The source material was naive CD4+ T cells from PBMCs. The subset is: CD45RA+ positively selected. The sequence came from a man in his late teens or twenties in good health. Some clones in this sample may be carry-over from other donors' samples. This sequence joins TRBV9 and TRBJ1-4; D is uncertain. As DNA, the CDR3 is TGTGCCAGCAGCGCTGTTATGGCTAATGAAAAACTGTTTTTT. Translating it yields CASSAVMANEKLFF.